Each of the 13 T cell receptor beta chains below was sequenced from the same sample in a study of cytomegalovirus exposure and HLA in healthy donors. PCR employed 60 Vbeta and 13 Jbeta primers. Assay: immunoSEQ multiplex PCR; the TCRdb copy retains only in-frame clones and omits some. This sample carries roughly 100,000 clones, over 65% of them seen once, and the ten largest clones take 2.6%. The source material was PBMCs. The source of these receptors is a man aged 40-55 years in good health and CMV-seronegative.

The chain carries TRBV25-1 and TRBJ1-2, with D unclear. Looked up from germline, CDR1 is MGHDK and CDR2 is SYGVNS. Trimming removed 3 bases at V and 2 bases at J, with 7 bases between. The CDR3 has 13 amino acids. The chain's CDR3 is CASSEAVNYGYTF. CDR3 bases: TGTGCCAGCAGTGAGGCGGTGAACTATGGCTACACCTTC.

V usage is TRBV5-6 and J usage is TRBJ2-7; 9 nucleotides agree with TRBD2. Trimming at V came to 1 base and at J to 4 bases, leaving 3 bases not matched to a gene. In germline, CDR1 is SGHDT, CDR2 YYEEEE. The CDR3 length is 14 residues. The CDR3 loop is CASSLISGGYEQYF. The CDR3 DNA reads as TGTGCCAGCAGCTTGATTAGCGGGGGTTACGAGCAGTACTTC.

This clone was observed a handful of times. The gene calls are TRBV5-5 and TRBJ2-3; 13 bases fit TRBD2. V gave up 4 bases and J gave up 3 bases; unmatched junction bases: 14. Germline lookup yields CDR1 SGHKS and CDR2 YYEKEE (reference sequence). The CDR3 contains 19 residues. CDR3 region: CASSQDLTSGGARTDTQYF. The CDR3 DNA reads as TGTGCCAGCAGCCAAGATTTAACTAGCGGGGGGGCAAGGACAGATACGCAGTATTTT.

This clone was seen once. DNA of the CDR3: TGTGCCAGTAGACATCGAGGCGAAAAACTGTTTTTT. Translated: CASRHRGEKLFF. The chain recombines TRBV19 with TRBJ1-4, with unresolved D. V gave up 6 bases and J gave up 8 bases, with 10 bases separating them. The CDR3 sequence is 12 residues long. Germline CDR1 reads LNHDA; CDR2 reads SQIVND (reference sequence).

The chain recombines TRBV2 with TRBJ1-2; D remains unclear. The CDR3 loop spans 16 amino acids. V lost 6 bases and J lost 0, with 17 bases in between. Per the germline V gene, CDR1 is SNHLY and CDR2 is FYNNEI. The CDR3 nucleotides are TGTGCCAGCAGCCCTGGAGGGTTTTACGCTAACTATGGCTACACCTTC. It encodes CASSPGGFYANYGYTF. Using reference TRBV2 and TRBJ1-2 for the parts outside the CDR3, the full variable domain is EPEVTQTPSHQVTQMGQEVILRCVPISNHLYFYWYRQILGQKVEFLVSFYNNEISEKSEIFDDQFSVERPDGSNFTLKIRSTKLEDSAMYFCASSPGGFYANYGYTFGSGTRLTVV.

The J gene is TRBJ1-1, the V gene TRBV4-2, with 7 nucleotides matching TRBD1. V was clipped by 1 base and J by 4 bases; unmatched bases: 9. Germline V gene sequence: CDR1 LGHNA, CDR2 YNFKEQ. The CDR3 extends over 16 amino acids. The CDR3 DNA reads as TGTGCCAGCAGCCAAGTTGGTAACAGGGGAAGCACTGAAGCTTTCTTT. Its protein is CASSQVGNRGSTEAFF.

The V call is TRBV19, the J call TRBJ1-2; D gene ambiguous. The CDR3 has 14 amino acids. V lost 3 bases and J lost 8, with 16 bases in between. In germline, CDR1 is LNHDA, CDR2 SQIVND (reference sequence). CDR3 coding DNA: TGTGCCAGTAGTATTTTGTCATCAACTAGGGGCTACACCTTC. It specifies CASSILSSTRGYTF. Filled out from reference TRBV19 and TRBJ1-2, the complete variable domain reads DGGITQSPKYLFRKEGQNVTLSCEQNLNHDAMYWYRQDPGQGLRLIYYSQIVNDFQKGDIAEGYSVSREKKESFPLTVTSAQKNPTAFYLCASSILSSTRGYTFGSGTRLTVV.

The chain uses TRBV10-3 and TRBJ2-5; 7 nucleotides line up with TRBD1. CDR3 length: 13 residues. J was trimmed by 5 bases and V by 5 bases; bases with no gene match: 5. Germline assignment: CDR1 ENHRY and CDR2 SYGVKD. CDR3 sequence (DNA): TGTGCCATCAGTATAGGGGGCGCGGAGACCCAGTACTTC. Protein product: CAISIGGAETQYF.

The chain joins TRBV10-3 to TRBJ1-2; D perhaps matches TRBD1 (5 bases). V was shortened by 2 bases and J by 5 bases, with 9 bases between the two germline ends. Per the germline V gene, CDR1 is ENHRY and CDR2 is SYGVKD. This CDR3 is built from 13 residues. CDR3 loop: CAISEAGQYGYTF. As DNA, the CDR3 is TGTGCCATCAGTGAGGCGGGGCAGTATGGCTACACCTTC.

The chain combines TRBV11-2 with TRBJ2-7; D is possibly TRBD2 (6 bases). The ends were cut back, 0 bases at V and 5 bases at J, with 11 bases in the middle. This CDR3 region has 14 residues. Germline CDR1 is SGHAT and CDR2 is FQNNGV. The CDR3 DNA reads TGTGCCAGCAGCTTAGACGGGGGAACCCACGAGCAGTACTTC. Translated, it gives CASSLDGGTHEQYF. The whole variable domain, remainder taken from reference TRBV11-2 and TRBJ2-7, is EAGVAQSPRYKIIEKRQSVAFWCNPISGHATLYWYQQILGQGPKLLIQFQNNGVVDDSQLPKDRFSAERLKGVDSTLKIQPAKLEDSAVYLCASSLDGGTHEQYFGPGTRLTVT.

This sequence joins TRBV6-4 and TRBJ1-4; D ambiguous. The germline V gene encodes CDR1 MRHNA and CDR2 SNTAGT. The germline V and J ends were trimmed by 3 bases and 0 bases, with 5 bases remaining between them. The CDR3 totals 14 residues. CDR3: CASSEEATNEKLFF. In DNA form, the CDR3 reads TGTGCCAGCAGTGAGGAGGCAACTAATGAAAAACTGTTTTTT.

About this clone itself: A read error may produce the germline difference seen at one junction end. The chain uses TRBV7-7 and TRBJ2-5; 14 bases align to TRBD2. This CDR3 is built from 18 residues. CDR1 and CDR2 (germline): SSHAT, FNYEAQ (reference sequence). The CDR3 nucleotides are TGTGCTAGCAGCTTAGGGGGACTAGCGGGGGCCGCCCAAGAGACCCAGTACTTC. Translated: CASSLGGLAGAAQETQYF. Full variable domain (outside the CDR3, taken from reference TRBV7-7 and TRBJ2-5): GAGVSQSPRYKVTKRGQDVTLRCDPISSHATLYWYQQALGQGPEFLTYFNYEAQPDKSGLPSDRFSAERPEGSISTLTIQRTEQRDSAMYRCASSLGGLAGAAQETQYFGPGTRLLVL.

The rearrangement joins TRBV10-3 to TRBJ1-1, with D maybe TRBD1 (6 bases). V was pared by 8 bases and J by 6 bases, with 19 bases between. In germline, CDR1 is ENHRY, CDR2 SYGVKD. There are 14 residues in the CDR3. This CDR3 is CAIQEAGGWAEAFF. CDR3 sequence (DNA): TGTGCCATCCAGGAAGCGGGGGGCTGGGCTGAAGCTTTCTTT.